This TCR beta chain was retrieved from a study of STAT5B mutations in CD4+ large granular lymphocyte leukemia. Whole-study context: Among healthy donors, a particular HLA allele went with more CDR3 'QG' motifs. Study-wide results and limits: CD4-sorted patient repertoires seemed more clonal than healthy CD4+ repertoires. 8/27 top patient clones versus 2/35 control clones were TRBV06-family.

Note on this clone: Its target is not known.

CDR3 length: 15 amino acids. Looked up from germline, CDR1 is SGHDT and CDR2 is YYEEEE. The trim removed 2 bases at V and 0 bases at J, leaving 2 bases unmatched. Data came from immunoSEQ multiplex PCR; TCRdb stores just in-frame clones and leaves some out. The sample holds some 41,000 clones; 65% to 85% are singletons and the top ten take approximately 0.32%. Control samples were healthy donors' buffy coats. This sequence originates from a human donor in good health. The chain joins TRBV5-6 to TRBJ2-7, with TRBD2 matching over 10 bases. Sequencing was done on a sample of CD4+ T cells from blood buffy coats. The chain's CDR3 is CASSFASGSSYEQYF. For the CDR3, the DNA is TGTGCCAGCAGCTTTGCTAGCGGGAGCTCCTACGAGCAGTACTTC.